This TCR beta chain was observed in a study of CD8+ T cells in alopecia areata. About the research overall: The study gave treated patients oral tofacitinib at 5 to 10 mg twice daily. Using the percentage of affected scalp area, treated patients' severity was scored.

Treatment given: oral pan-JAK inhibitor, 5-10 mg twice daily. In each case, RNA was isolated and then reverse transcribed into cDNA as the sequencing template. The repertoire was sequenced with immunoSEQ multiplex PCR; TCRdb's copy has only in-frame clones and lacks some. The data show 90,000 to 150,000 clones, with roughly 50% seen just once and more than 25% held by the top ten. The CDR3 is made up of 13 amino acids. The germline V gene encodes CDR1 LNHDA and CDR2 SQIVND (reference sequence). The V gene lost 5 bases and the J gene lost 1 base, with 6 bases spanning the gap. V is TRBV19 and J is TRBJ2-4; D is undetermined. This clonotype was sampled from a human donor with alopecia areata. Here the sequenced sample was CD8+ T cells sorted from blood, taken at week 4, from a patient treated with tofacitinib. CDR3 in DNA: TGTGCCAGTAGTCAGTATGCCAAAAACATTCAGTACTTC. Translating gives CASSQYAKNIQYF.